This TCR beta chain emerged from a study of low-dose radiotherapy and immunotherapy resistance in tumors. In the study overall: Cyclophosphamide infusions of 200 mg/m2 came every two weeks, one day before radiation-immunotherapy. Patients took aspirin (300 mg orally, daily) for four cycles beginning at cycle 1 day 1.

The time point is: before trial treatment. Donors received a regimen that comprised nivolumab, ipilimumab, aspirin, low-dose cyclophosphamide and low-dose radiotherapy. The presence of advanced solid tumors lacking tumor-infiltrating lymphocytes characterized eligible patients. This clonotype was recorded at least ten times. cDNA synthesis used a TRAV/TRBV-specific primer set for both chains. The PCR that amplified TCRs ran for 20 cycles, relying on a constant-region primer and a V-primer adapter. TCRdb analysed the reads with MiXCR anew, one entry per CDR3 protein. Here the sample spans fewer than 95,000 distinct CDR3 sequences, roughly a tenth being singletons. The source is a male donor with prostate cancer. The sample consisted of PBMCs, taken before treatment.

Here the CDR3 DNA reads TGTGCCAGCAGCTTAGAGGGGGGCCCCTACGAGCAGTACTTC. It encodes CASSLEGGPYEQYF. The chain combines TRBV7-8 with TRBJ2-7; D is possibly TRBD1 or TRBD2 (6 bases each). Germline CDR1 SGHVS, CDR2 FQNEAQ. V was cut by 1 base and J by 2 bases, with 9 bases left in between. The CDR3 totals 14 residues.